Listed below are T cell receptor beta chains from one sample, sequenced in a study of T cells in Graves' hyperthyroidism and ophthalmopathy. TCRdb re-called the multiplex PCR reads with MiXCR, one entry per CDR3 protein. This sample has around 290,000 distinct CDR3 sequences; about 14% occur once, and the top ten carry 6.5% to 10%. Material for sequencing was blood. These receptor sequences come from a woman younger than 45 with Graves' hyperthyroidism that later progressed to Graves' ophthalmopathy. CDR3s include the opening cysteine and the closing phenylalanine or tryptophan. D genes are given only for firm matches. Expanded clones are given a class, and other clones once, few, many or no size at all.

j_call v_call d_call clone_size cdr3_aa cdr3_nt
TRBJ1-5 TRBV6-1 NA many CASSEDGWAGRQPQHF TGTGCCAGCAGTGAAGACGGGTGGGCGGGAAGACAGCCCCAGCATTTT
TRBJ2-5 TRBV5-6 TRBD2 NA CASSLGLAGFAFGQETQYF TGTGCCAGCAGCTTGGGACTAGCGGGATTCGCTTTCGGGCAAGAGACCCAGTACTTC
TRBJ1-3 TRBV19 NA NA CASRERTSLGNTIYF TGTGCCAGTAGAGAAAGAACCTCACTCGGAAACACCATATATTTT
TRBJ2-7 TRBV7-9 TRBD1 many CASSLPGQGAYEQYF TGTGCCAGCAGCCTCCCGGGACAGGGGGCATACGAGCAGTACTTC
TRBJ2-2 TRBV7-2 NA NA CASSLEPRGGELFF TGTGCCAGCAGCTTAGAGCCCCGTGGCGGGGAGCTGTTTTTT
TRBJ2-1 TRBV2 NA many CASSERDPTYNEQFF TGTGCCAGCAGTGAGCGGGACCCGACCTACAATGAGCAGTTCTTC
TRBJ2-1 TRBV12-5 TRBD2 few CASGSTSGNNEQFF TGTGCTAGTGGTTCGACTAGCGGGAACAATGAGCAGTTCTTC
TRBJ2-3 TRBV18 NA many CASSPPASTDTQYF TGTGCCAGCTCACCACCGGCCAGCACAGATACGCAGTATTTT
TRBJ1-4 TRBV12-3/TRBV12-4 TRBD1 many CASSPTGSFEKLFF TGTGCCAGCAGTCCGACAGGGTCGTTTGAAAAACTGTTTTTT
TRBJ1-2 TRBV27 NA many CASSFGPANYGYTF TGTGCCAGCAGTTTTGGGCCAGCTAACTATGGCTACACCTTC
TRBJ1-3 TRBV29-1 NA many CSVWTELGNTIYF TGCAGCGTCTGGACAGAACTTGGAAACACCATATATTTT
TRBJ1-3 TRBV15 NA many CATSRDGQGSGNTIYF TGTGCCACCAGCAGAGATGGGCAGGGTTCTGGAAACACCATATATTTT
TRBJ1-3 TRBV13 NA many CASSLGFLGSSGNTIYF TGTGCCAGCAGCTTAGGCTTTCTGGGGAGCTCTGGAAACACCATATATTTT
TRBJ1-5 TRBV7-2 NA many CASSLQGNQPQHF TGTGCCAGCAGCTTACAGGGCAATCAGCCCCAGCATTTT
TRBJ2-1 TRBV7-9 NA many CASLKWGVSGGNEQFF TGTGCCAGCCTAAAGTGGGGTGTTAGCGGAGGGAATGAGCAGTTCTTC
TRBJ1-1 TRBV24-1 TRBD1 NA CATSEGRTGGTEAFF TGTGCCACCAGTGAAGGACGGACAGGGGGCACTGAAGCTTTCTTT
TRBJ2-7 TRBV5-1 NA few CASSLGGISYAQYF TGCGCCAGCAGCCTCGGGGGCATCTCCTACGCGCAGTACTTC
TRBJ2-7 TRBV2 TRBD1 many CASRDRGSDEQYF TGTGCCAGCAGGGACAGGGGGAGCGACGAGCAGTACTTC
TRBJ1-6 TRBV27 NA many CASSAYTGLWNSPLHF TGTGCCAGCAGTGCTTACACGGGGCTTTGGAATTCACCCCTCCACTTT
TRBJ1-2 TRBV7-9 NA many CASSESSGGYTF TGTGCCAGCAGCGAAAGTTCGGGGGGTTACACCTTC
TRBJ2-7 TRBV5-6 NA NA CASSLQGGEQYF TGTGCCAGCAGCTTACAGGGCGGCGAGCAGTACTTC
TRBJ2-7 TRBV20-1 NA many CSGGGTNSYEQYF TGCAGCGGGGGCGGGACAAACTCCTACGAGCAGTACTTC
TRBJ2-3 TRBV9 NA many CASSERGGVERTDTQYF TGTGCCAGCAGCGAAAGAGGGGGGGTAGAGAGGACAGATACGCAGTATTTT
TRBJ1-2 TRBV7-2 NA many CASNDSGHLNGYTF TGTGCCAGCAACGACTCGGGACATTTGAACGGCTACACCTTC
TRBJ1-5 TRBV12-3/TRBV12-4 TRBD1 NA CASSLAGQGNQPQHF TGTGCCAGCAGTTTAGCGGGACAGGGCAATCAGCCCCAGCATTTT
TRBJ1-3 TRBV7-6 NA NA CASSLAGSGTSGNTIYF TGTGCCAGCAGCTTAGCTGGTTCGGGAACCTCTGGAAACACCATATATTTT
TRBJ2-7 TRBV20-1 NA many CSAKAPQGYEQYF TGCAGTGCTAAGGCTCCGCAAGGGTACGAGCAGTACTTC
TRBJ2-5 TRBV30 NA many CAWSGLDETQYF TGTGCCTGGAGCGGCCTCGACGAGACCCAGTACTTC
TRBJ2-1 TRBV7-2 NA many CASSFWGAGNEQFF TGTGCCAGCAGCTTCTGGGGGGCCGGGAATGAGCAGTTCTTC
TRBJ2-5 TRBV5-1 NA few CASSLALLGGETQYF TGCGCCAGCAGCTTGGCGCTCCTTGGGGGGGAGACCCAGTACTTC
TRBJ1-4 TRBV20-1 NA few CSVERGQGEKLFF TGCAGTGTTGAGCGGGGGCAGGGGGAAAAACTGTTTTTT
TRBJ2-7 TRBV7-2 TRBD1 many CASSLLSSGTATYEQYF TGTGCCAGCAGCCTGCTCAGCTCCGGGACAGCCACCTACGAGCAGTACTTC
TRBJ1-5 TRBV10-3 NA NA CAITLRTSPGSNQPQHF TGTGCCATCACTCTTCGGACCTCGCCGGGAAGCAATCAGCCCCAGCATTTT
TRBJ2-7 TRBV7-9 TRBD1 many CASSKRDRAYEQYF TGTGCCAGCAGTAAAAGGGACAGGGCATACGAGCAGTACTTC
TRBJ2-3 TRBV29-1 NA many CSAGTFDLTDTQYF TGCAGCGCCGGGACATTCGACCTCACAGATACGCAGTATTTT
TRBJ2-7 TRBV7-9 NA few CASSLSGPIWTYEQYF TGTGCCAGCAGCTTATCCGGACCGATCTGGACCTACGAGCAGTACTTC
TRBJ2-3 TRBV7-3 TRBD2 many CASSLRAGVWDTQYF TGTGCCAGCAGCTTAAGAGCGGGAGTATGGGATACGCAGTATTTT
TRBJ2-3 TRBV6-1 NA many CASSTARAQDTQYF TGTGCCAGCTCCACAGCGCGCGCTCAAGATACGCAGTATTTT
TRBJ2-2 TRBV12-3/TRBV12-4 NA many CASSFGLGTGELFF TGTGCCAGCAGTTTTGGACTGGGCACCGGGGAGCTGTTTTTT
TRBJ1-1 TRBV6-1 NA many CASKGAWDTEAFF TGTGCCAGCAAAGGCGCATGGGACACTGAAGCTTTCTTT
TRBJ2-7 TRBV2 TRBD1 NA CASSLLSIPGQGPYEQYF TGTGCCAGCAGTTTACTCTCAATTCCGGGACAGGGACCCTACGAGCAGTACTTC
TRBJ2-7 TRBV30 NA many CAWSHRDSAYEQYF TGTGCCTGGAGCCACCGGGACTCTGCCTACGAGCAGTACTTC
TRBJ2-2 TRBV4-2 TRBD2 many CASSQVGVGTSGGNTGELFF TGTGCCAGCAGCCAAGTGGGGGTGGGGACTAGCGGCGGGAACACCGGGGAGCTGTTTTTT
TRBJ1-2 TRBV9 TRBD1 many CASSGRQGDSGYTF TGTGCCAGCAGCGGACGACAGGGTGATAGTGGCTACACCTTC
TRBJ2-1 TRBV5-1 NA NA CASGFGGADEQFF TGCGCCAGCGGCTTTGGTGGGGCGGATGAGCAGTTCTTC
TRBJ2-7 TRBV5-1 TRBD2 NA CASSSQTSGSSEQYF TGCGCCAGCAGCTCTCAAACTAGCGGGAGTAGCGAGCAGTACTTC
TRBJ2-7 TRBV9 TRBD2 many CASGRTSGSYEQYF TGTGCCAGCGGCCGGACTAGCGGGAGTTACGAGCAGTACTTC
TRBJ2-5 TRBV27 NA many CASSLFWGSSEPQYF TGTGCCAGCAGTTTATTTTGGGGGTCTAGCGAGCCTCAGTACTTC
TRBJ2-3 TRBV3-2 NA NA CASSQDGGGYTDTQYF TGTGCCAGCAGCCAAGATGGGGGTGGTTACACAGATACGCAGTATTTT
TRBJ1-1 TRBV11-1 NA many CASTPIVGVRTEAFF TGTGCCAGCACCCCCATCGTTGGGGTGAGGACTGAAGCTTTCTTT
TRBJ1-1 TRBV19 NA many CASSMAQRMNTEAFF TGTGCCAGTAGTATGGCACAGAGAATGAACACTGAAGCTTTCTTT
TRBJ1-4 TRBV11-2 NA many CASSWGAPGPNEKLFF TGTGCCAGCAGCTGGGGGGCACCAGGCCCTAATGAAAAACTGTTTTTT
TRBJ2-5 TRBV18 NA many CASSPTADSTQYF TGTGCCAGCTCGCCGACCGCGGACTCTACCCAGTACTTC